The next 14 T cell receptor beta chains were all read from a single sample in a study of beta chain features in type 1 diabetes. The sequenced template was cDNA made from the entire isolated RNA. This table comes from immunoSEQ multiplex PCR, and its TCRdb copy is limited to in-frame clones, with some not included. The sample includes about 360,000 clones, roughly 12% of them seen just once. The material sequenced was naive CD4+ T cells from blood. Receptors were obtained from a man aged 18 to 30 in good health.

The chain carries TRBV4-2 and TRBJ2-3; 8 bases agree with TRBD2. Unmatched junction bases numbered 10, after V lost 7 bases and J lost 1 base. The CDR3 is 16 amino acids. Germline values: CDR1 LGHNA, CDR2 YNFKEQ. The CDR3 spells CASTPGLVQRTDTQYF. The CDR3 DNA reads TGTGCCAGCACCCCGGGACTAGTACAACGCACAGATACGCAGTATTTT.

This clone has just a few counts. The CDR3 bases are TGTGCCAGCAGCCTCACAGGGACCCAGTACTTC. Translating it yields CASSLTGTQYF. The rearrangement joins TRBV7-2 to TRBJ2-5; D is perhaps TRBD1 (5 bases). Germline V gene data show CDR1 as SGHTA and CDR2 as FQGNSA. Deletions cut 5 bases from V and 7 bases from J, with 8 bases between. The CDR3 totals 11 residues. Full variable domain (remainder filled in from reference TRBV7-2 and TRBJ2-5): GAGVSQSPSNKVTEKGKDVELRCDPISGHTALYWYRQSLGQGLEFLIYFQGNSAPDKSGLPSDRFSAERTGGSVSTLTIQRTQQEDSAVYLCASSLTGTQYFGPGTRLLVL.

The sample holds a few counts of this clone. The chain has TRBV19 and TRBJ1-1; 7 bases are a match to TRBD1. V was pared by 11 bases and J by 0 bases, with 6 bases of the junction left unmatched. Germline-derived CDR1 and CDR2 are LNHDA and SQIVND (reference sequence). The CDR3 contains 13 residues. The CDR3, as DNA: TGTGCCGGCTGGACAGGTCTGAACACTGAAGCTTTCTTT. As protein: CAGWTGLNTEAFF. The full variable domain, with the rest looked up from reference TRBV19 and TRBJ1-1, is DGGITQSPKYLFRKEGQNVTLSCEQNLNHDAMYWYRQDPGQGLRLIYYSQIVNDFQKGDIAEGYSVSREKKESFPLTVTSAQKNPTAFYLCAGWTGLNTEAFFGQGTRLTVV.

This clone was observed a few times. The rearrangement links TRBV7-2 to TRBJ2-5, with 8 bases fitting TRBD2. The CDR3 consists of 14 residues. With 4 bases clipped from V and 9 bases from J, the junction kept 10 bases outside the gene matches. The germline V gene encodes CDR1 SGHTA and CDR2 FQGNSA. CDR3 coding DNA: TGTGCCAGCAGCTCAACCCTAGGGCGGGGGGCCCAGTACTTC. Translating gives CASSSTLGRGAQYF.

The V and J genes are TRBV4-1 and TRBJ2-3; TRBD2 might be the D (7 bases). The length of the CDR3 is 16 residues. The V gene's germline CDR1 is MGHRA and CDR2 YSYEKL. Trimming removed 0 bases at V and 4 bases at J, with 14 bases between. CDR3 bases: TGCGCCAGCAGCCAAGATATGACGGGGGGCCCAGATACGCAGTATTTT. Translated, it gives CASSQDMTGGPDTQYF.

The chain carries TRBV5-1 and TRBJ1-2; no clear D. In germline, CDR1 is SGHRS, CDR2 YFSETQ. CDR3 length: 13 residues. Trimming cost V 6 bases and J 2 bases, with 11 bases left between them. The CDR3: CASTSGENYGYTF. In nucleotides, the CDR3 is TGCGCCAGCACCTCCGGGGAAAACTATGGCTACACCTTC.

V gene TRBV30 combines with J gene TRBJ2-5, with TRBD1 matching over 9 bases. J lost 5 bases, V lost 6 bases, and 7 bases had no gene match. The CDR3 has 13 amino acids. From germline, CDR1 is GTSNPN and CDR2 SVGIG (reference sequence). In DNA, the CDR3 is TGTGCCTGTCAACAGGGGGCAGGGGAGACCCAGTACTTC. Translation gives CACQQGAGETQYF.

The chain is built from TRBV7-6 and TRBJ2-3; TRBD2 matches 7 bases. With 2 bases clipped from V and 6 bases from J, the junction kept 5 bases outside the gene matches. CDR3 size: 14 residues. Germline V CDR1 and CDR2: SGHVS, FNYEAQ. The CDR3 nucleotides are TGTGCCAGCAGCTTATGGGAGGGCGAGGATACGCAGTATTTT. Its protein is CASSLWEGEDTQYF.

This clone was counted a single time. The rearrangement links TRBV19 to TRBJ1-2; 7 bases are a match to TRBD1. The junction had 3 bases not matched to a gene; V was cut back by 5 bases and J by 0 bases. Germline V gene sequence: CDR1 LNHDA, CDR2 SQIVND (reference sequence). The CDR3 covers 14 residues. For the CDR3, the DNA is TGTGCCAGTAGTCCGCAGGGGGCTAACTATGGCTACACCTTC. Its protein product is CASSPQGANYGYTF.

The gene calls are TRBV18 and TRBJ2-1; 16 bases line up with TRBD2. With V trimmed by 0 bases and J by 9 bases, 5 bases remained unmatched. The CDR3 totals 17 residues. The germline V gene has CDR1 KGHSH and CDR2 LQKENI. Here the CDR3 reads CASSPPGLAGGSGEQFF. In DNA, the CDR3 is TGTGCCAGCTCACCACCGGGACTAGCGGGAGGGAGTGGTGAGCAGTTCTTC.

This clone was found a few times. The sample contains more than one DNA sequence encoding this CDR3. This sequence joins TRBV7-9 and TRBJ1-1, with D uncertain. The V end lost 2 bases, the J end lost 5 bases, and 6 bases lay between the germline ends. Per the germline V gene, CDR1 is SEHNR and CDR2 is FQNEAQ (reference sequence). CDR3 length equals 12 residues. The chain's CDR3 is CASSLRGTEAFF. The DNA for the CDR3 is TGTGCCAGCAGCTTAAGAGGGACTGAAGCTTTCTTT.

The V and J genes are TRBV27 and TRBJ2-3; TRBD2 is a possible D gene (6 bases). The CDR3 covers 12 residues. CDR1 and CDR2 (germline): MNHEY, SMNVEV (reference sequence). V lost 7 bases and J lost 5, with 10 bases in between. CDR3 coding DNA: TGTGCCAGCACTAGCGAGGGAGATACGCAGTATTTT. The encoded protein is CASTSEGDTQYF.

The table lists this clone with a few counts. Other DNA sequences from this sample encode an identical CDR3 as well. This chain joins TRBV7-2 and TRBJ1-1; D perhaps matches TRBD1 (6 bases). Germline assignment: CDR1 SGHTA and CDR2 FQGNSA. Trimming took off 1 base at V and 0 bases at J, with 6 bases between the two ends. The CDR3 runs to 14 residues. DNA for the CDR3: TGTGCCAGCAGCTTAGGGACAGTGAACACTGAAGCTTTCTTT. It codes for CASSLGTVNTEAFF.

V gene TRBV5-4 combines with J gene TRBJ2-1; D not resolved. This CDR3 has 13 residues. The V gene's germline CDR1 is SGHNT and CDR2 YYREEE (reference sequence). Deletions cut 0 bases from V and 5 bases from J, with 6 bases between. CDR3 region: CASSLGTDNEQFF. CDR3 coding DNA: TGTGCCAGCAGCTTGGGCACGGACAATGAGCAGTTCTTC.